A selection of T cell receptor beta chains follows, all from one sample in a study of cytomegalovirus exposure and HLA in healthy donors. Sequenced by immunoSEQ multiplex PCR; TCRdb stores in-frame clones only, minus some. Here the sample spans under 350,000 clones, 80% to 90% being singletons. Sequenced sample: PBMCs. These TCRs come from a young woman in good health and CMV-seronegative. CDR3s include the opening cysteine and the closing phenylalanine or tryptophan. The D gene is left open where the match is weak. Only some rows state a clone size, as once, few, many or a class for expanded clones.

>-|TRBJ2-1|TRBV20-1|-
CSALNNEQFF
TGCAGTGCTCTAAACAATGAGCAGTTCTTC
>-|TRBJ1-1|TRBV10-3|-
CAISALRNTEAFF
TGTGCCATCAGTGCCCTAAGGAACACTGAAGCTTTCTTT
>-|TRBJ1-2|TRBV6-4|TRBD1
CASSDPGTGNYGYTF
TGTGCCAGCAGTGATCCCGGGACAGGGAACTATGGCTACACCTTC
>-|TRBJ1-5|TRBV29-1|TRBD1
CSVVAGTGENQPQHF
TGCAGCGTTGTGGCCGGGACAGGGGAGAATCAGCCCCAGCATTTT
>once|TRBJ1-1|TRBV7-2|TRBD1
CASSRQGLRAFF
TGTGCCAGCAGCCGACAGGGTCTACGAGCTTTCTTT
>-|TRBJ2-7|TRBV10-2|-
CASSQQGTYEQYF
TGCGCCAGCAGCCAACAGGGCACCTACGAGCAGTACTTC
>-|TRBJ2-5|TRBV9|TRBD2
CASSRSGGEQETQYF
TGTGCCAGCAGCAGGAGCGGGGGAGAACAAGAGACCCAGTACTTC
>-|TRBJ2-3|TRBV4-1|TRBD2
CASSQLGLATDTQYF
TGCGCCAGCAGCCAACTGGGACTAGCGACAGATACGCAGTATTTT
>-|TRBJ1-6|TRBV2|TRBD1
CASSRDRGTSPLHF
TGTGCCAGCAGCCGGGACAGGGGGACCTCACCCCTCCACTTT
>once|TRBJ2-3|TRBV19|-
CASSIGREAYTDTQYF
TGTGCCAGTAGTATTGGTAGGGAGGCATACACAGATACGCAGTATTTT
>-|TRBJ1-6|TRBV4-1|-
CASSRLLGQSPLHF
TGCGCCAGCAGCCGCTTACTTGGGCAGTCACCCCTCCACTTT
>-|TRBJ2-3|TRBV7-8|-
CASSPGTDTQYF
TGTGCCAGCAGCCCAGGCACAGATACGCAGTATTTT
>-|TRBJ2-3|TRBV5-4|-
CASSSVAYSTDTQYF
TGTGCCAGCAGCTCCGTAGCCTACAGCACAGATACGCAGTATTTT
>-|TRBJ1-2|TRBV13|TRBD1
CASSSGQGPGYTF
TGTGCCAGCAGCTCGGGACAGGGTCCTGGCTACACCTTC
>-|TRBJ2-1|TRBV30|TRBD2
CAWNRGTSSNEQFF
TGTGCCTGGAATAGGGGGACTAGCAGTAATGAGCAGTTCTTC
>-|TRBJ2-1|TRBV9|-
CASSVARISGFNEQFF
TGTGCCAGCAGCGTAGCTCGGATTTCGGGGTTTAATGAGCAGTTCTTC
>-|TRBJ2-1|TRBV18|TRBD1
CASSLTQGTDSYNEQFF
TGTGCCAGCTCCCTCACACAGGGGACCGACTCCTACAATGAGCAGTTCTTC